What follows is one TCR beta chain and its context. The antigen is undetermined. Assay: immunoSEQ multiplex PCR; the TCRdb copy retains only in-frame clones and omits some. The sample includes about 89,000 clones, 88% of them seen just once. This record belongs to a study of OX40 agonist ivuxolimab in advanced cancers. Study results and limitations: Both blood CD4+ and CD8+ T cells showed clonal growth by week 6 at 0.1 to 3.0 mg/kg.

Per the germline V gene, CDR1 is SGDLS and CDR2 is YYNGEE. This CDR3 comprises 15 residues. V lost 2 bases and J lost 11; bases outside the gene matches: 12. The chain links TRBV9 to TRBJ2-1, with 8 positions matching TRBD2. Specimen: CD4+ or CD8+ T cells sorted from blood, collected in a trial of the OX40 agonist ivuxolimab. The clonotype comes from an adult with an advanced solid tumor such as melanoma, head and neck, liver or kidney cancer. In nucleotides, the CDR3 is TGTGCCAGCAGCGTCGGGGGGGTGCCTGGGGGCAAGCAGTTCTTC. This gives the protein CASSVGGVPGGKQFF. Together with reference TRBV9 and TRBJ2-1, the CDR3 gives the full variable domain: DSGVTQTPKHLITATGQRVTLRCSPRSGDLSVYWYQQSLDQGLQFLIQYYNGEERAKGNILERFSAQQFPDLHSELNLSSLELGDSALYFCASSVGGVPGGKQFFGPGTRLTVL.